The rows below give T cell receptor beta chains drawn from one sample of a study of OX40 agonist ivuxolimab in advanced cancers. Sequenced by immunoSEQ multiplex PCR; TCRdb stores in-frame clones only, minus some. The sample consists of 24,000 or so clones, 60% to 80% of them appearing once. The specimen was CD4+ or CD8+ T cells sorted from blood, collected in a trial of the OX40 agonist ivuxolimab. These receptors were collected from an adult with an advanced solid tumor such as melanoma, head and neck, liver or kidney cancer. Each CDR3 is given with its conserved first and last residue. The order of the fields is clone size, CDR3 length, D gene, J gene, V gene, CDR3 protein, CDR3 DNA. The D gene is left open where the match is weak. Clone size is stated in some rows and not others, as once, few, many or a class when expanded.

NA 14 NA TRBJ1-4 TRBV7-8 CASSPPGTNEKLFF TGTGCCAGCAGCCCCCCGGGGACTAATGAAAAACTGTTTTTT
NA 13 NA TRBJ1-1 TRBV18 CASSPVDRAGAFF TGTGCCAGCTCACCAGTGGATAGGGCGGGGGCTTTCTTT
NA 16 NA TRBJ2-7 TRBV5-1 CASSLEGGTGRIEQYF TGCGCCAGCAGCTTGGAAGGGGGAACAGGAAGAATCGAGCAGTACTTC
NA 13 NA TRBJ1-2 TRBV15 CATSANSNYGYTF TGTGCCACCAGTGCCAACTCTAACTATGGCTACACCTTC
NA 15 TRBD1 TRBJ2-7 TRBV6-1 CASSEGQGAFYEQYF TGTGCCAGCAGCGAGGGACAGGGGGCCTTTTACGAGCAGTACTTC
NA 13 NA TRBJ1-1 TRBV25-1 CASSEQTGTEAFF TGTGCCAGCAGTGAACAGACGGGCACTGAAGCTTTCTTT
NA 15 TRBD2 TRBJ2-2 TRBV7-9 CASSVSGGSTGELFF TGTGCCAGCAGCGTGAGCGGGGGGAGCACCGGGGAGCTGTTTTTT
few 16 NA TRBJ2-6 TRBV2 CASSADGSSGANVLTF TGTGCCAGCAGCGCGGACGGAAGCTCTGGGGCCAACGTCCTGACTTTC
once 16 TRBD2 TRBJ2-2 TRBV5-1 CASSPVGGTDTGELFF TGCGCCAGCAGCCCGGTGGGGGGGACCGACACCGGGGAGCTGTTTTTT
NA 12 NA TRBJ1-2 TRBV7-9 CASSLLPDGYTF TGTGCCAGCAGCTTATTACCCGATGGCTACACCTTC
NA 14 TRBD2 TRBJ2-3 TRBV5-1 CVSSLGGATDTQYF TGCGTCAGCAGCTTGGGAGGGGCAACAGATACGCAGTATTTT
once 17 TRBD2 TRBJ2-7 TRBV7-9 CASSFRLISGETYEQYF TGTGCCAGCAGCTTCCGTCTAATTAGCGGGGAGACCTACGAGCAGTACTTC
once 17 TRBD2 TRBJ2-3 TRBV2 CASSARRLAASTDTQYF TGTGCCAGCAGTGCTAGAAGACTAGCGGCCTCCACAGATACGCAGTATTTT
NA 14 NA TRBJ2-6 TRBV19 CATRRSSGANVLTF TGTGCCACCCGACGGAGCTCTGGGGCCAACGTCCTGACTTTC
NA 14 TRBD1 TRBJ2-7 TRBV19 CASSLGQGSGEQYF TGTGCCAGTAGTCTGGGACAGGGGTCTGGCGAGCAGTACTTC
few 14 TRBD1 TRBJ2-7 TRBV28 CASSPDRTTYEQYF TGTGCCAGCAGTCCGGACAGGACAACCTACGAGCAGTACTTC
once 16 TRBD1 TRBJ2-7 TRBV7-9 CASSLPPGQAPHEQYF TGTGCCAGCAGCTTACCTCCGGGACAGGCCCCCCACGAGCAGTACTTC
NA 13 TRBD1 TRBJ2-7 TRBV19 CASRGTGGWEQYF TGTGCCAGCAGAGGGACAGGGGGCTGGGAGCAGTACTTC
few 15 TRBD1 TRBJ2-7 TRBV19 CASSIAWTGGAEQYF TGTGCCAGTAGTATCGCTTGGACAGGGGGCGCCGAGCAGTACTTC
NA 14 NA TRBJ1-6 TRBV2 CASSAGFYNSPLHF TGTGCCAGCAGCGCCGGGTTTTATAATTCACCCCTCCACTTT
NA 15 TRBD2 TRBJ2-1 TRBV9 CASSVSGGASLEQFF TGTGCCAGCAGCGTAAGCGGGGGGGCTTCCCTTGAGCAGTTCTTC
NA 16 TRBD1 TRBJ1-4 TRBV18 CASSRDTGGTNEKLFF TGTGCCAGCTCCCGCGACACAGGGGGAACTAATGAAAAACTGTTTTTT
NA 12 TRBD1 TRBJ1-2 TRBV30 CAWRGQGHGYTF TGTGCCTGGAGGGGACAGGGCCATGGCTACACCTTC
NA 13 TRBD1 TRBJ2-7 TRBV5-1 CASSIGQVYEQYF TGCGCCAGCAGCATTGGACAGGTTTACGAGCAGTACTTC
NA 13 NA TRBJ1-1 TRBV7-8 CASSYGMNTEAFF TGTGCCAGCAGCTACGGGATGAACACTGAAGCTTTCTTT
NA 17 NA TRBJ1-2 TRBV5-4 CASSKGHPVTANYGYTF TGTGCCAGCAGCAAGGGACACCCGGTTACAGCTAACTATGGCTACACCTTC
NA 14 NA TRBJ2-7 TRBV7-2 CASSLTVTSYEQYF TGTGCCAGCAGCTTGACAGTAACGTCCTACGAGCAGTACTTC
NA 15 NA TRBJ2-2 TRBV10-3 CASSFRRASTGELFF TGTGCCAGCAGTTTTCGGCGGGCCTCGACCGGGGAGCTGTTTTTT
NA 16 NA TRBJ2-5 TRBV7-9 CASSVYSLVPGETQYF TGTGCCAGCAGCGTTTATTCACTAGTACCCGGAGAGACCCAGTACTTC
NA 17 TRBD1 TRBJ1-1 TRBV10-3 CAISESRGPGILTEAFF TGTGCCATCAGTGAGTCAAGGGGGCCAGGGATTTTGACTGAAGCTTTCTTT
NA 16 NA TRBJ2-1 TRBV7-8 CASSLRDSSSYNEQFF TGTGCCAGCAGCCTCAGGGATTCTAGCTCCTACAATGAGCAGTTCTTC